These T cell receptor beta chains were read from a single sample in a study of cytomegalovirus exposure and HLA in healthy donors. Measured with immunoSEQ multiplex PCR; TCRdb has only the in-frame clones, and not every one. Of 160,000 or so clones listed, 80% are singletons. The material sequenced was PBMCs. All receptors derive from a young man in good health and CMV-seropositive. The CDR3 runs from the conserved cysteine through the conserved F or W. A D gene is named only where the DNA matches it firmly. Rows give clone size only sometimes, using once, few, many, or a class for an expanded clone.

DNA: TGTGCCAGCTCACCACCGACAGTAGGTGAAAAACTGTTTTTT; CDR3: CASSPPTVGEKLFF; V: TRBV18; size: -; J: TRBJ1-4; length: 14; D: -
DNA: TGTGCCAGCAGCTTAGCCAGAATTGGAAACACCATATATTTT; CDR3: CASSLARIGNTIYF; V: TRBV7-8; size: -; J: TRBJ1-3; length: 14; D: -
DNA: TGTGCCAGCTCAGGGCAGGGGGCGGGGGAGACCCAGTACTTC; CDR3: CASSGQGAGETQYF; V: TRBV7-2; size: -; J: TRBJ2-5; length: 14; D: TRBD1
DNA: TGTGCCAGCAGTGAACAACTACAGGGGACGTATGGCTACACCTTC; CDR3: CASSEQLQGTYGYTF; V: TRBV6-1; size: -; J: TRBJ1-2; length: 15; D: TRBD1
DNA: TGTGCCAGCAGTTTAATTAGCGGGAATGAAAATACGCAGTATTTT; CDR3: CASSLISGNENTQYF; V: TRBV27; size: few; J: TRBJ2-3; length: 15; D: TRBD2
DNA: TGTGCCAGCAGCTTGTCTACGGGAGCGATCGGGGAGCTGTTTTTT; CDR3: CASSLSTGAIGELFF; V: TRBV5-6; size: -; J: TRBJ2-2; length: 15; D: -
DNA: TGTGCCTGGAGTGTAATCGGGCGGGGGGGTTCGAGTACGCAGTATTTT; CDR3: CAWSVIGRGGSSTQYF; V: TRBV30; size: -; J: TRBJ2-3; length: 16; D: TRBD2
DNA: TGTGCCAGTAGTATGACTAGCGGGGGCCGGGCGAATGAGCAGTTCTTC; CDR3: CASSMTSGGRANEQFF; V: TRBV19; size: few; J: TRBJ2-1; length: 16; D: TRBD2
DNA: TGTGCCACGAGACCTACGGCCGGGGCCTACGAGCAGTACTTC; CDR3: CATRPTAGAYEQYF; V: TRBV19; size: -; J: TRBJ2-7; length: 14; D: -
DNA: TGTGCCAGCTCACCACTATTGCTAGCGGGACGACGGTCCGGGGAGCTGTTTTTT; CDR3: CASSPLLLAGRRSGELFF; V: TRBV18; size: -; J: TRBJ2-2; length: 18; D: TRBD2
DNA: TGTGCCAGCAGCCAAGACGCCGGCAGGGGTAGGGTGACCCAGTACTTC; CDR3: CASSQDAGRGRVTQYF; V: TRBV14; size: -; J: TRBJ2-5; length: 16; D: -
DNA: TGTGCCAGCAGCCAAGATTACAGGGGCTACTATGGCTACACCTTC; CDR3: CASSQDYRGYYGYTF; V: TRBV14; size: -; J: TRBJ1-2; length: 15; D: TRBD1
DNA: TGTGCCAGCAGCTTGGGACAGGGTAACGAGCAGTACTTC; CDR3: CASSLGQGNEQYF; V: TRBV5-6; size: -; J: TRBJ2-7; length: 13; D: TRBD1
DNA: TGTGCCAGCAGCTTGGCCGGGCGGGAGTACAATGAGCAGTTCTTC; CDR3: CASSLAGREYNEQFF; V: TRBV5-6; size: -; J: TRBJ2-1; length: 15; D: TRBD2
DNA: TGTGCCAGCTCGGAAACGCCCGGGACAGGGGGCATCGGGGAGCTGTTTTTT; CDR3: CASSETPGTGGIGELFF; V: TRBV18; size: -; J: TRBJ2-2; length: 17; D: TRBD1
DNA: TGTGCCAGTAGTATGGGACAGGGTAGAGGAGACAATCAGCCCCAGCATTTT; CDR3: CASSMGQGRGDNQPQHF; V: TRBV19; size: few; J: TRBJ1-5; length: 17; D: TRBD1
DNA: TGCGCCAGCAGCCAAGATGGTGGGGGGGGGTACACTGAAGCTTTCTTT; CDR3: CASSQDGGGGYTEAFF; V: TRBV4-1; size: -; J: TRBJ1-1; length: 16; D: -
DNA: TGTGCCAGCAACATATGGACAGAGAATCAGCCCCAGCATTTT; CDR3: CASNIWTENQPQHF; V: TRBV6-1; size: -; J: TRBJ1-5; length: 14; D: -
DNA: TGTGCCAGCAGCGCCGAGGGGGTTAGCGGGTCCTACGAGCAGTACTTC; CDR3: CASSAEGVSGSYEQYF; V: TRBV9; size: -; J: TRBJ2-7; length: 16; D: -
DNA: TGTGCCAGCAGCTTTAGCGGGAGGGCCTACACCGGGGAGCTGTTTTTT; CDR3: CASSFSGRAYTGELFF; V: TRBV7-9; size: once; J: TRBJ2-2; length: 16; D: TRBD2
DNA: TGTGCCAGTAGAGACAGGGGTAACACTGAAGCTTTCTTT; CDR3: CASRDRGNTEAFF; V: TRBV19; size: -; J: TRBJ1-1; length: 13; D: TRBD1
DNA: TGTGCCAGCAGTTTATCCCGGACAGGCAATGAGCAGTTCTTC; CDR3: CASSLSRTGNEQFF; V: TRBV27; size: -; J: TRBJ2-1; length: 14; D: TRBD1
DNA: TGTGCCAGCAGCTTGGTAGTGAACACTGAAGCTTTCTTT; CDR3: CASSLVVNTEAFF; V: TRBV5-4; size: -; J: TRBJ1-1; length: 13; D: -
DNA: TGTGCCAGCAGCTTGGGTAGGGAGGGTGGCTACACCTTC; CDR3: CASSLGREGGYTF; V: TRBV5-4; size: -; J: TRBJ1-2; length: 13; D: -
DNA: TGTGCCTGGAGGCTGGGGGGGACCTACGAGCAGTACTTC; CDR3: CAWRLGGTYEQYF; V: TRBV30; size: -; J: TRBJ2-7; length: 13; D: TRBD2
DNA: TGTGCCAGCTCACCGCGGACTAGCGGATCCTACGAGCAGTACTTC; CDR3: CASSPRTSGSYEQYF; V: TRBV18; size: -; J: TRBJ2-7; length: 15; D: TRBD2
DNA: TGTGCCAGCAGCCACGCGTCCGGGGACAGGGGTGGAAACACCATATATTTT; CDR3: CASSHASGDRGGNTIYF; V: TRBV7-8; size: -; J: TRBJ1-3; length: 17; D: TRBD1
DNA: TGTGCCAGCAGCGTAGTTCCCAGCTATGGCTACACCTTC; CDR3: CASSVVPSYGYTF; V: TRBV9; size: -; J: TRBJ1-2; length: 13; D: -
DNA: TGTGCCTGGAGTGTACAGCTGATCTCCTACAATGAGCAGTTCTTC; CDR3: CAWSVQLISYNEQFF; V: TRBV30; size: -; J: TRBJ2-1; length: 15; D: -
DNA: TGTGCCAGCAGCCCGCGACAGGGGAGTCAGCCCCAGCATTTT; CDR3: CASSPRQGSQPQHF; V: TRBV7-8; size: -; J: TRBJ1-5; length: 14; D: TRBD1
DNA: TGTGCCAGCAGTGAACTACAGACCAATCAGCCCCAGCATTTT; CDR3: CASSELQTNQPQHF; V: TRBV6-1; size: few; J: TRBJ1-5; length: 14; D: -
DNA: TGTGCCAGCCAGATAGAGGGAGGCCGGAGTGGCTACACCTTC; CDR3: CASQIEGGRSGYTF; V: TRBV6-1; size: once; J: TRBJ1-2; length: 14; D: -
DNA: TGTGCCAGCAGCTTGGCCCAGGGAAGCTCTGGAAACACCATATATTTT; CDR3: CASSLAQGSSGNTIYF; V: TRBV5-4; size: -; J: TRBJ1-3; length: 16; D: -
DNA: TGTGCCATCAGGAGAACAGGGGCTACTAATGAAAAACTGTTTTTT; CDR3: CAIRRTGATNEKLFF; V: TRBV10-3; size: few; J: TRBJ1-4; length: 15; D: TRBD1
DNA: TGTGCCATCAGTGAACCTAGCGGGAGCACAGATACGCAGTATTTT; CDR3: CAISEPSGSTDTQYF; V: TRBV10-3; size: -; J: TRBJ2-3; length: 15; D: TRBD2
DNA: TGTGCCAGCAGTCCCCAGACAGGACCCTACGAGCAGTACTTC; CDR3: CASSPQTGPYEQYF; V: TRBV6-5; size: -; J: TRBJ2-7; length: 14; D: -
DNA: TGTGCCAGCAGCCTAACAGGGACAGGGGGCCACGAGCAGTACTTC; CDR3: CASSLTGTGGHEQYF; V: TRBV9; size: -; J: TRBJ2-7; length: 15; D: TRBD1
DNA: TGTGCCAGCAGCCAAGATGGGACTTCCCAACCCTACAATGAGCAGTTCTTC; CDR3: CASSQDGTSQPYNEQFF; V: TRBV4-2; size: few; J: TRBJ2-1; length: 17; D: -
DNA: TGTGCCAGCAGCAAGTTTGTCAGGGGCCACTATGGCTACACCTTC; CDR3: CASSKFVRGHYGYTF; V: TRBV21-1; size: -; J: TRBJ1-2; length: 15; D: -
DNA: TGTGCCAGCAGCTTAGCGTGGGCAGTCAATCAGCCCCAGCATTTT; CDR3: CASSLAWAVNQPQHF; V: TRBV7-8; size: once; J: TRBJ1-5; length: 15; D: -
DNA: TGCAGCGCCAAGACAGGGGGCATCGTAGCTAGTGAGCAGTTCTTC; CDR3: CSAKTGGIVASEQFF; V: TRBV29-1; size: -; J: TRBJ2-1; length: 15; D: TRBD1
DNA: TGTGCCAGCAGCCCTCGGGACAGGGGACACGAGCAGTACTTC; CDR3: CASSPRDRGHEQYF; V: TRBV7-7; size: few; J: TRBJ2-7; length: 14; D: TRBD1
DNA: TGCGCCAGCAGCCAAGCAGGGGTCACCCGCGAGCAGTACTTC; CDR3: CASSQAGVTREQYF; V: TRBV4-1; size: once; J: TRBJ2-7; length: 14; D: -
DNA: TGTGCCAGCAGCTTGGAACTTAAGAACACTGAAGCTTTCTTT; CDR3: CASSLELKNTEAFF; V: TRBV5-4; size: -; J: TRBJ1-1; length: 14; D: -
DNA: TGCGCCAGCAGCCCTAAAAGAAGGGGGCGGGCTGGGCGGTCCTACGAGCAGTACTTC; CDR3: CASSPKRRGRAGRSYEQYF; V: TRBV4-1; size: -; J: TRBJ2-7; length: 19; D: TRBD1
DNA: TGTGCCAGCAGCTTGGAACAGTCCGGCTATGGCTACACCTTC; CDR3: CASSLEQSGYGYTF; V: TRBV5-5; size: -; J: TRBJ1-2; length: 14; D: -
DNA: TGTACCAGCAGCCCGCGTCAGGGGGCCGGGGAGCTGTTTTTT; CDR3: CTSSPRQGAGELFF; V: TRBV9; size: -; J: TRBJ2-2; length: 14; D: TRBD1
DNA: TGTGCCAGCTCACCGGGACTAGCGGGGGAGGCCTACGAGCAGTACTTC; CDR3: CASSPGLAGEAYEQYF; V: TRBV18; size: -; J: TRBJ2-7; length: 16; D: TRBD2
DNA: TGTGCCAGCAGTGAACGGGACTATGGCTACACCTTC; CDR3: CASSERDYGYTF; V: TRBV6-1; size: -; J: TRBJ1-2; length: 12; D: -
DNA: TGTGCCAGCACTAGGATGGAAAACACCATATATTTT; CDR3: CASTRMENTIYF; V: TRBV6-1; size: -; J: TRBJ1-3; length: 12; D: -
DNA: TGTGCCATCAGTGAGTTCTTTGGTAGCGAGCAGTTCTTC; CDR3: CAISEFFGSEQFF; V: TRBV10-3; size: -; J: TRBJ2-1; length: 13; D: -
DNA: TGTGCCAGCACCCAAGGACAGATGAACACTGAAGCTTTCTTT; CDR3: CASTQGQMNTEAFF; V: TRBV21-1; size: many; J: TRBJ1-1; length: 14; D: -
DNA: TGTGCCAGCAGCCCAAAGGCGGGCTATGGCTACACCTTC; CDR3: CASSPKAGYGYTF; V: TRBV6-6; size: few; J: TRBJ1-2; length: 13; D: -